Below, 3 T cell receptor beta chains from the same sample are listed, as sequenced in a study of regulatory T cells in long-lasting Graves disease. The time point here: newly diagnosed GD, antithyroid drugs for less than 3 months. The TCR library used RNA extracted from PBMCs. For TCR beta, libraries came from iRepertoire HTBI primers and Arm-PCR of CDR3 regions. MiXCR, run by TCRdb on the multiplex PCR reads, gives a single entry per CDR3 protein. The sample yields 390,000 or so distinct CDR3 sequences, approximately 10% seen once. Another study also made use of these data, one on T cells in Graves' hyperthyroidism and ophthalmopathy.

This material consisted of peripheral blood mononuclear cells (PBMCs), taken at new diagnosis, from a patient treated with antithyroid drugs. These receptors all come from a woman aged 18-30 years with Graves disease.

The genes are TRBV20-1 and TRBJ2-7; D remains unclear. V dropped 6 bases and J dropped 3 bases, with 21 bases sitting between them. The germline V gene encodes CDR1 DFQATT and CDR2 SNEGSKA (reference sequence). This CDR3 is built from 15 residues. This CDR3 is CSAKTGLKVNYEQYF. CDR3 nucleotide sequence: TGCAGTGCAAAGACCGGCCTGAAAGTAAACTACGAGCAGTACTTC.

This clonotype was found many times. V gene TRBV2 combines with J gene TRBJ1-4; the match to TRBD1 covers 8 bases. TRBJ1-6 matches the DNA end more closely, so the J call is doubtful. This CDR3 comprises 15 residues. CDR1 is SNHLY, CDR2 FYNNEI, per germline. The CDR3 DNA reads as TGTGCCAGCAGTGAACAGGGGGCTCAAAATTCACCCCTCCACTTT. This codes for CASSEQGAQNSPLHF.

This clonotype was picked up many times. V gene TRBV6-1 combines with J gene TRBJ2-7, with 7 bases identical to TRBD1. The CDR3 extends over 14 amino acids. Germline V gives CDR1 MNHNS, CDR2 SASEGT. Losses at the gene ends were 6 bases for V and 3 bases for J; bases not matched to a gene: 8. This chain's CDR3 is CASSGTVWDYEQYV. The CDR3 DNA is TGTGCCAGCAGCGGGACAGTATGGGACTACGAGCAGTACGTC.